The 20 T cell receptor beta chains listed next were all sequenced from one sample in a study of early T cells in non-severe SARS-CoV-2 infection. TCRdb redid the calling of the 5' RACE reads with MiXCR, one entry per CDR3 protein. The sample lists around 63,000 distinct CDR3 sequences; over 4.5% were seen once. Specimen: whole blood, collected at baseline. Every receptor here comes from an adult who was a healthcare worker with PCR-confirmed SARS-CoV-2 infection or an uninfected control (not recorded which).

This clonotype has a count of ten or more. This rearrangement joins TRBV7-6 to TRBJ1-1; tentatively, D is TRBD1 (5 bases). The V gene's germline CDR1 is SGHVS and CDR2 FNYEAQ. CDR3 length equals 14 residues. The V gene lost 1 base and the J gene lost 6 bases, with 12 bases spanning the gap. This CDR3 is CASSLVGGRSEAFF. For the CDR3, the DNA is TGTGCCAGCAGCTTAGTGGGGGGGAGGTCTGAAGCTTTCTTT. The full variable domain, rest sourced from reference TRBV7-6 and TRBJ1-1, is GAGVSQSPRYKVTKRGQDVALRCDPISGHVSLYWYRQALGQGPEFLTYFNYEAQQDKSGLPNDRFSAERPEGSISTLTIQRTEQRDSAMYRCASSLVGGRSEAFFGQGTRLTVV.

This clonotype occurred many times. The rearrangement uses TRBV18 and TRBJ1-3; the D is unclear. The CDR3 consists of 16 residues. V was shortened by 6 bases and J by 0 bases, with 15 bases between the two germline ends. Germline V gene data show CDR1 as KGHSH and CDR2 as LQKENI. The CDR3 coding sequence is TGTGCCAGCTCCCCTGGACTCTTAAACTCTGGAAACACCATATATTTT. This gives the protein CASSPGLLNSGNTIYF.

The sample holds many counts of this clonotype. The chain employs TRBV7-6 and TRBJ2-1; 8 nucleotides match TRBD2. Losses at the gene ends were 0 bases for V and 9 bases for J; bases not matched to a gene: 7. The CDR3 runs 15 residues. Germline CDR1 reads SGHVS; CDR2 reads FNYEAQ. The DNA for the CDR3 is TGTGCCAGCAGCTTAGCCCCGACTAGCGAGGCTGAGCAGTTCTTC. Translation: CASSLAPTSEAEQFF.

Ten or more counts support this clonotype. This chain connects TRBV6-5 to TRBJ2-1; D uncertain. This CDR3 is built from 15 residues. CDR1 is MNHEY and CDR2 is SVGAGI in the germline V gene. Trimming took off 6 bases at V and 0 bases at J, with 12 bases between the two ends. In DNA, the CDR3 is TGTGCCAGCAGGCTTAAAATAGGCTCCTACAATGAGCAGTTCTTC. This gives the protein CASRLKIGSYNEQFF.

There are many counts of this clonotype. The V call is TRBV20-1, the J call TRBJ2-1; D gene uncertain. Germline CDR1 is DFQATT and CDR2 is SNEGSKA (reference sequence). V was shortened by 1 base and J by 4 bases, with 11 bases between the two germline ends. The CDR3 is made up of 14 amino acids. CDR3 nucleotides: TGCAGTGCTAGAGCTCAAAGTAGGTACAATGAGCAGTTCTTC. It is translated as CSARAQSRYNEQFF.

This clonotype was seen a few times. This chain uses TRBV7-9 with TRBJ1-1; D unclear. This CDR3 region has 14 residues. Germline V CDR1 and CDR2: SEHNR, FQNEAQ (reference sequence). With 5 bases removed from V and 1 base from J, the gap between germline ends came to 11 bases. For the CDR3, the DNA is TGTGCCAGCAGCGGTTGGACTGAGAACACTGAAGCTTTCTTT. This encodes CASSGWTENTEAFF. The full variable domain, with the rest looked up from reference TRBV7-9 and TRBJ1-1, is DTGVSQNPRHKITKRGQNVTFRCDPISEHNRLYWYRQTLGQGPEFLTYFQNEAQLEKSRLLSDRFSAERPKGSFSTLEIQRTEQGDSAMYLCASSGWTENTEAFFGQGTRLTVV.

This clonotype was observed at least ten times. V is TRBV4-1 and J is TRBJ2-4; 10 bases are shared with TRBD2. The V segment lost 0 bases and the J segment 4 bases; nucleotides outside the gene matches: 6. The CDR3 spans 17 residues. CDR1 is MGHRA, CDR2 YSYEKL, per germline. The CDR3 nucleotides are TGCGCCAGCAGCCAAGAACCTAGCGGGAGCAAGAAAAACATTCAGTACTTC. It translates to CASSQEPSGSKKNIQYF.

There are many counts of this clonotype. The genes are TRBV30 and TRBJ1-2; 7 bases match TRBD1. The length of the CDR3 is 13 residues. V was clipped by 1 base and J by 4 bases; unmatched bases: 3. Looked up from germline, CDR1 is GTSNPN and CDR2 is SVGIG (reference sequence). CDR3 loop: CAWSEGTVYGYTF. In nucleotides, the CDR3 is TGTGCCTGGAGTGAGGGGACAGTCTATGGCTACACCTTC. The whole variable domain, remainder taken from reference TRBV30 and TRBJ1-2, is SQTIHQWPATLVQPVGSPLSLECTVEGTSNPNLYWYRQAAGRGLQLLFYSVGIGQISSEVPQNLSASRPQDRQFILSSKKLLLSDSGFYLCAWSEGTVYGYTFGSGTRLTVV.

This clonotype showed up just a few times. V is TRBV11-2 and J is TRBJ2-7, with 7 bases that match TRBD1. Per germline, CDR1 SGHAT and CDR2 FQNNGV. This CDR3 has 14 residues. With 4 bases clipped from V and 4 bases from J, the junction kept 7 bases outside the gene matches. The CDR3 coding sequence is TGTGCCAGCAGCTCGACGACAGGGCGGTACGAGCAGTACTTC. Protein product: CASSSTTGRYEQYF.

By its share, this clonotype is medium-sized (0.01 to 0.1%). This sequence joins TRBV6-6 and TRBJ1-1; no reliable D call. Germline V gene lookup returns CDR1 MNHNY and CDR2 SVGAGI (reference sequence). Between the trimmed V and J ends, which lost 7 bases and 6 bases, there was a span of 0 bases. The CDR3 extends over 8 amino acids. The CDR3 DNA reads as TGTGCCAGCACTGAAGCTTTCTTT. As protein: CASTEAFF.

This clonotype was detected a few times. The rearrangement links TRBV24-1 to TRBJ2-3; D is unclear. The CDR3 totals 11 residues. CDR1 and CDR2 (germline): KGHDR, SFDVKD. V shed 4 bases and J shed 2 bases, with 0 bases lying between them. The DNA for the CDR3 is TGTGCCACCAGTGACACAGATACGCAGTATTTT. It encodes CATSDTDTQYF.

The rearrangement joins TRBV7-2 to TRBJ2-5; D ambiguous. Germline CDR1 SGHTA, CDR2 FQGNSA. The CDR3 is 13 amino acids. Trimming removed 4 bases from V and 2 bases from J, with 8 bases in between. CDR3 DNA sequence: TGTGCCAGCAGCTGGGTTCCTCAAGAGACCCAGTACTTC. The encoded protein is CASSWVPQETQYF.

The CDR3 loop reads CASSMGRLNQPQHF. The CDR3, as DNA: TGTGCCAGTAGTATGGGACGGCTAAATCAGCCCCAGCATTTT. The V gene is TRBV19, the J gene TRBJ1-5, with D maybe TRBD1 (5 bases). V was shortened by 3 bases and J by 4 bases, with 10 bases between the two germline ends. Germline lookup yields CDR1 LNHDA and CDR2 SQIVND (reference sequence). The CDR3 has 14 amino acids.

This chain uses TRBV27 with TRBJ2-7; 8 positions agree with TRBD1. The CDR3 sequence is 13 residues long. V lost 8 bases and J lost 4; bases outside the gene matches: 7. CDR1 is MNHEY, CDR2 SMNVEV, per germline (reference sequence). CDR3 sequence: CASGRDRLYEQYF. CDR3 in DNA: TGTGCCAGCGGCCGGGACAGGTTATACGAGCAGTACTTC.

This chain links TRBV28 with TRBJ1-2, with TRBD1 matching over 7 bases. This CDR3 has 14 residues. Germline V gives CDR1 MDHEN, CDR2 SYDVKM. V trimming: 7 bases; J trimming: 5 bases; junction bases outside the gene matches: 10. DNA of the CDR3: TGTGCCAGCACCATAGGGGGCCAGTCGTATGGCTACACCTTC. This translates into CASTIGGQSYGYTF.

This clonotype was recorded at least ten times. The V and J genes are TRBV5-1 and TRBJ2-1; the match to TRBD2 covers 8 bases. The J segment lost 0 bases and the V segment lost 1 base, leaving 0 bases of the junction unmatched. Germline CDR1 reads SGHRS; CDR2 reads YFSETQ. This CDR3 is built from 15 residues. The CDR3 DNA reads TGCGCCAGCAGCTTGAGCGGGAGCTCCTACAATGAGCAGTTCTTC. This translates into CASSLSGSSYNEQFF.

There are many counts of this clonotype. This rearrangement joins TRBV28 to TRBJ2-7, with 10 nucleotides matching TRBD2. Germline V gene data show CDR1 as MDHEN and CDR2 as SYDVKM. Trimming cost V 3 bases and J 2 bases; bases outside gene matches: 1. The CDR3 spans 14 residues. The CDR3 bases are TGTGCCAGCAGTTTTAGCGGGGGGACCTACGAGCAGTACTTC. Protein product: CASSFSGGTYEQYF.

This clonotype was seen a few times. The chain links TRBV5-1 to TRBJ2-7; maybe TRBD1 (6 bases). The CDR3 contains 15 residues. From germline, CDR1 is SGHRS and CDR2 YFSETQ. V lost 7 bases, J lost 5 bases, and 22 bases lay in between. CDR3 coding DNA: TGCGCCAGCGCGGTCCGAGCTGGACAGCAACACGAGCAGTACTTC. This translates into CASAVRAGQQHEQYF. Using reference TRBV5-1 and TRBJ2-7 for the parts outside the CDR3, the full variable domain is KAGVTQTPRYLIKTRGQQVTLSCSPISGHRSVSWYQQTPGQGLQFLFEYFSETQRNKGNFPGRFSGRQFSNSRSEMNVSTLELGDSALYLCASAVRAGQQHEQYFGPGTRLTVT.

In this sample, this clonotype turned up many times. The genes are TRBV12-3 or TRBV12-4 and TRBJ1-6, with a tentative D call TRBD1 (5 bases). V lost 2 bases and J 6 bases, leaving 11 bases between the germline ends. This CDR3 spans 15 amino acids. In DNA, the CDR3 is TGTGCCAGCAGTTTATCTGGGGGGATTAATTCACCCCTCCACTTT. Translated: CASSLSGGINSPLHF.

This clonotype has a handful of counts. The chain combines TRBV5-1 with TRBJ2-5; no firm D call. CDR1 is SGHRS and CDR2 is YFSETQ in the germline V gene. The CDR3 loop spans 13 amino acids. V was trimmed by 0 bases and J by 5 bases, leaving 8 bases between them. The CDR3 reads CASSLAPRETQYF. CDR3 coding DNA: TGCGCCAGCAGCTTGGCGCCAAGGGAGACCCAGTACTTC.